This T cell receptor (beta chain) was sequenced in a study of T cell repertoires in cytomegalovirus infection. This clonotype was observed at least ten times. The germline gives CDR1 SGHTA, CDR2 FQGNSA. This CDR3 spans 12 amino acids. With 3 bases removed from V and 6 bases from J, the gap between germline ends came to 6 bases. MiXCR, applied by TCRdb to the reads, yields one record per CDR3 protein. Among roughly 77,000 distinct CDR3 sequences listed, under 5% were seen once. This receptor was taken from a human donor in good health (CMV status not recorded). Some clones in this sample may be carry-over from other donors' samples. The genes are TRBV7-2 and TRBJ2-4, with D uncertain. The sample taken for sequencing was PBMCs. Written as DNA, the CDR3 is TGTGCCAGCAGCTTGTCTGGAAACATTCAGTACTTC. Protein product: CASSLSGNIQYF.